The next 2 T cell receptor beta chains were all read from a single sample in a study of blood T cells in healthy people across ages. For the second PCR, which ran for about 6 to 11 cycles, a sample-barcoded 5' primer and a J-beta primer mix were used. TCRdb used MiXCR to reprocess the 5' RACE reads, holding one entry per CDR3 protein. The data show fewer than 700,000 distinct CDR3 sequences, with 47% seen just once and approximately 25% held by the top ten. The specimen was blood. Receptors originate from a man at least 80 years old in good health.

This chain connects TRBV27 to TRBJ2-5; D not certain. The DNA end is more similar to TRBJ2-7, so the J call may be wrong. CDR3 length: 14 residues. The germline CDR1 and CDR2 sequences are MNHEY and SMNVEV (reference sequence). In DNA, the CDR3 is TGTGCCAGCAGCTTAGTGGGCGTCGCGGCCGAGCAGTACTTC. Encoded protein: CASSLVGVAAEQYF.

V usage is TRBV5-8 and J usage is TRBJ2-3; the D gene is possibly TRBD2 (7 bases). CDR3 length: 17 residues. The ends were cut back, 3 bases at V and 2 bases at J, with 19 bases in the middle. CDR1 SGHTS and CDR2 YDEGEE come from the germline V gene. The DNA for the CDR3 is TGTGCCAGCAGCTCCTGGGAGGGGACATCACACACAGATACGCAGTATTTT. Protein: CASSSWEGTSHTDTQYF.